Each of the 10 T cell receptor beta chains below was sequenced from the same sample in a study of T cell responses to AZD1222 COVID-19 vaccine. Assay used: immunoSEQ multiplex PCR; TCRdb lists only in-frame clones, some missing. The sample has some 80,000 clones; approximately 88% are singletons. The sample here was peripheral blood, taken 28 days after the second dose of the MenACWY control vaccine. These receptors were collected from an adult who received the MenACWY meningococcal vaccine as a control.

This chain links TRBV3-1 (or the pseudogene TRBV3-2) with TRBJ2-1, with 13 nucleotides matching TRBD2. Germline V gene data show CDR1 as LGHDT and CDR2 as YNNKEL (reference sequence). V lost 1 base, J lost 0 bases, and 9 bases stayed unmatched. The CDR3 consists of 20 residues. The CDR3 DNA sequence: TGTGCCAGCAGCCAAGTTTTTGGGACTAGCGGGATGAGCTCCTACAATGAGCAGTTCTTC. This gives the protein CASSQVFGTSGMSSYNEQFF.

The chain combines TRBV15 with TRBJ2-3; D is unresolved. V was trimmed by 0 bases and J by 0 bases, leaving 13 bases between them. CDR3 size: 17 residues. Germline V gene sequence: CDR1 LNHNV, CDR2 YYDKDF (reference sequence). The CDR3 DNA reads TGTGCCACCAGCAGAGATGGTAGGACGATTAGCACAGATACGCAGTATTTT. Encoded protein: CATSRDGRTISTDTQYF.

The rearrangement links TRBV9 to TRBJ1-6; D call uncertain. CDR1 SGDLS and CDR2 YYNGEE come from the germline V gene. CDR3 size: 18 residues. V dropped 3 bases and J dropped 8 bases, with 24 bases sitting between them. The CDR3 DNA is TGTGCCAGCAGCGGGCCCACCCCGGCCCGGGCCGCGGATTCACCCCTCCACTTT. Translated: CASSGPTPARAADSPLHF.

The chain joins TRBV6-5 to TRBJ1-6, with D unresolved. CDR1 MNHEY and CDR2 SVGAGI come from the germline V gene. With 6 bases removed from V and 8 bases from J, the gap between germline ends came to 8 bases. CDR3 size: 12 residues. Here the CDR3 reads CASRALDSPLHF. The CDR3 DNA follows: TGTGCCAGCAGGGCGTTGGATTCACCCCTCCACTTT.

The CDR3 loop reads CSVYTGYEQYF. CDR3 in DNA: TGCAGCGTTTATACAGGATACGAGCAGTACTTC. The chain uses TRBV29-1 and TRBJ2-7, with TRBD1 as a possible D gene (5 bases). This CDR3 is built from 11 residues. Germline CDR1 SQVTM, CDR2 ANQGSEA. Trimming pared 5 bases from V and 4 bases from J, leaving 9 bases between.

V gene TRBV5-1 combines with J gene TRBJ1-2, with no clear D. Trimming stripped 7 bases from V and 7 bases from J, with 17 bases between. The CDR3 has 13 amino acids. Germline CDR1 and CDR2: SGHRS and YFSETQ. The CDR3 is CASSTSTRLGYTF. The CDR3 region has the DNA TGCGCCAGCTCTACTTCTACACGACTTGGCTACACCTTC.

The gene calls are TRBV7-2 and TRBJ2-2; TRBD1 might be the D (5 bases). The CDR3 length is 13 residues. In germline, CDR1 is SGHTA, CDR2 FQGNSA. V lost 2 bases to trimming and J lost 6 bases, with 7 bases between them. The CDR3 protein is CASSLRGPGELFF. The CDR3 nucleotides are TGTGCCAGCAGCTTAAGGGGCCCCGGGGAGCTGTTTTTT.

The V and J genes are TRBV4-2 and TRBJ2-5; TRBD2 agrees at 8 bases. Germline CDR1 reads LGHNA; CDR2 reads YNFKEQ. This CDR3 spans 17 amino acids. J was trimmed by 2 bases and V by 0 bases; bases with no gene match: 8. The CDR3 is CASSQDRSGGSQETQYF. The CDR3 DNA sequence: TGTGCCAGCAGCCAAGATAGGAGCGGGGGATCACAAGAGACCCAGTACTTC.

This clone has only one observation. The chain uses TRBV11-2 and TRBJ2-3; D could derive from TRBD1 or TRBD2 (6 bases each). Germline V gene sequence: CDR1 SGHAT, CDR2 FQNNGV. There are 13 residues in the CDR3. CDR3 sequence: CATGRGRQDTQYF. The CDR3 DNA reads as TGTGCTACAGGGCGGGGACGTCAGGATACGCAGTATTTT.

This chain joins TRBV19 and TRBJ1-1, with D perhaps TRBD1 (5 bases). The CDR3 runs to 15 residues. Germline V gives CDR1 LNHDA, CDR2 SQIVND (reference sequence). The V end was cut by 3 bases, the J end by 6 bases, with 17 bases between. CDR3 region: CASSIGAGGKSEAFF. Here the CDR3 DNA reads TGTGCCAGTAGTATCGGGGCGGGGGGGAAGTCTGAAGCTTTCTTT.